This TCR beta chain comes out of a study of T cells in women clearing cervical HPV infection. As for the study in general: HLA type stays a possible confounder, typing being limited.

In regard to this clone: Antigen unknown. Read data end 3 residues before the CDR3 end; the end is taken from the germline J gene.

From germline, CDR1 is SQVTM and CDR2 ANQGSEA. The CDR3 contains 15 residues. The ends were cut back, 4 bases at V and 2 bases at J, with 17 bases in the middle. Study-wide findings and caveats: CIN3+ cases had significantly higher TCR repertoire richness than controls, but evenness did not differ.

TCR beta CDR3 amplified by multiplex PCR from approximately 1,300 ng genomic DNA. Some clones are missing from TCRdb's copy, which holds only in-frame ones; the method was immunoSEQ multiplex PCR. The sample includes more than 25,000 clones. The V and J genes are TRBV29-1 and TRBJ2-5; tentative D call: TRBD2 (7 bases). The sample taken for sequencing was blood buffy coat. The receptor's source is a woman aged 18-70 years with a cervical HPV16 infection that either progressed to CIN3+ or cleared (not recorded which). The DNA read from the CDR3 is TGCAGCGTTGCATCGGGGGGCGGGAATCAAGAGACC. Translation gives CSVASGGGNQET. The whole CDR3 sequence is CSVASGGGNQETQYF.